This passage covers 29 T cell receptor beta chains from one sample sequenced in a study of OX40 agonist ivuxolimab in advanced cancers. Clones were read by immunoSEQ multiplex PCR, and TCRdb kept only the in-frame ones, dropping some. Seen here are about 100,000 clones, under 95% observed once, and the top ten hold approximately 0.55%. The material was CD4+ or CD8+ T cells sorted from blood, obtained in a trial of the OX40 agonist ivuxolimab. The origin of the receptors is an adult with an advanced solid tumor such as melanoma, head and neck, liver or kidney cancer.

The chain joins TRBV7-2 to TRBJ2-2; the D gene is possibly TRBD2 (6 bases). The V gene lost 1 base and the J gene lost 5 bases, with 11 bases spanning the gap. Germline V lookup: CDR1 SGHTA, CDR2 FQGNSA. This CDR3 has 15 residues. The CDR3 spells CASSLVGSQTGELFF. The CDR3 nucleotides are TGTGCCAGCAGCTTAGTCGGGAGTCAGACCGGGGAGCTGTTTTTT.

The chain joins TRBV11-2 to TRBJ2-5; D might be TRBD1 (5 bases). V was shortened by 1 base and J by 2 bases, with 14 bases between the two germline ends. The length of the CDR3 is 16 residues. The germline CDR1 and CDR2 sequences are SGHAT and FQNNGV. CDR3 in amino acids: CASSLGGHPGQETQYF. CDR3 DNA sequence: TGTGCCAGCAGCTTAGGAGGACACCCAGGGCAAGAGACCCAGTACTTC. The complete variable domain, with remaining parts taken from reference TRBV11-2 and TRBJ2-5, reads EAGVAQSPRYKIIEKRQSVAFWCNPISGHATLYWYQQILGQGPKLLIQFQNNGVVDDSQLPKDRFSAERLKGVDSTLKIQPAKLEDSAVYLCASSLGGHPGQETQYFGPGTRLLVL.

The chain combines TRBV27 with TRBJ2-7, with 8 nucleotides matching TRBD2. The CDR3 spans 13 residues. In germline, CDR1 is MNHEY, CDR2 SMNVEV (reference sequence). The V gene end was trimmed by 3 bases and the J gene end by 4 bases; junction bases not matched to a gene: 2. DNA for the CDR3: TGTGCCAGCAGTTTTAAGCGGGAGTACGAGCAGTACTTC. Amino acids: CASSFKREYEQYF.

This clone was picked up one time. V is TRBV4-3 and J is TRBJ2-2, with D possibly TRBD2 on 6 matching bases. Trimming removed 4 bases from V and 6 bases from J, with 15 bases in between. Germline assignment: CDR1 LGHNA and CDR2 YSLEER. The CDR3 runs 15 residues. The CDR3 region is CASSLEGNRAGELFF. The CDR3 nucleotides read TGCGCCAGCAGCCTGGAGGGGAATAGGGCCGGGGAGCTGTTTTTT.

The rearrangement uses TRBV5-6 and TRBJ2-2, with 14 bases lining up with TRBD2. The germline gives CDR1 SGHDT, CDR2 YYEEEE. With V trimmed by 2 bases and J by 6 bases, 3 bases remained unmatched. This CDR3 is built from 16 residues. The CDR3 DNA follows: TGTGCCAGCAGCTTCGGACTAGCGGGAGGATCCGGGGAGCTGTTTTTT. Protein: CASSFGLAGGSGELFF.

The chain is built from TRBV19 and TRBJ2-2, with D perhaps TRBD1 (5 bases). The V gene's germline CDR1 is LNHDA and CDR2 SQIVND (reference sequence). This CDR3 region has 14 residues. V gave up 9 bases and J gave up 0 bases, with 11 bases separating them. In nucleotides, the CDR3 is TGTGCCAGCAAAACAGGAACGAACACCGGGGAGCTGTTTTTT. Protein product: CASKTGTNTGELFF.

The V call is TRBV30, the J call TRBJ1-1; 7 bases fit TRBD1. CDR3 length: 15 residues. V lost 1 base and J lost 0; bases outside the gene matches: 5. Germline V gives CDR1 GTSNPN, CDR2 SVGIG (reference sequence). The CDR3 spells CAWSGTGGMNTEAFF. Here the CDR3 DNA reads TGTGCCTGGAGTGGGACAGGCGGAATGAACACTGAAGCTTTCTTT.

The chain couples TRBV5-4 to TRBJ2-2; 9 bases fit TRBD2. The CDR3 contains 17 residues. Germline CDR1 and CDR2: SGHNT and YYREEE (reference sequence). Trimming cost V 0 bases and J 5 bases; bases outside gene matches: 8. The CDR3 bases are TGTGCCAGCAGCTTGGGGGCGGGAGGGCCCCGGACCGGGGAGCTGTTTTTT. Protein: CASSLGAGGPRTGELFF.

The chain joins TRBV5-1 to TRBJ1-4; 9 bases match TRBD1. The CDR3 covers 14 residues. CDR1 and CDR2 (germline): SGHRS, YFSETQ. J was trimmed by 8 bases and V by 4 bases; bases with no gene match: 6. CDR3 bases: TGCGCCAGCAGCCCCGGGACAGGGTTCGAAAAACTGTTTTTT. It specifies CASSPGTGFEKLFF.

The J gene is TRBJ2-2, the V gene TRBV7-2, with D perhaps assigned TRBD1 or TRBD2 (6 bases each). Germline CDR1 reads SGHTA; CDR2 reads FQGNSA. The ends were cut back, 1 base at V and 1 base at J, with 10 bases in the middle. The CDR3 is made up of 16 amino acids. The CDR3 DNA reads TGTGCCAGCAGCTTAGGGGGGGCAGAGAACACCGGGGAGCTGTTTTTT. Amino acid sequence: CASSLGGAENTGELFF.

The chain carries TRBV18 and TRBJ1-3; 10 bases map to TRBD1. Germline CDR1 reads KGHSH; CDR2 reads LQKENI. V shed 6 bases, J shed 4 bases, and the junction held 6 bases outside the gene matches. The CDR3 is 15 residues long. The DNA of the CDR3 is TGTGCCAGCTCCCGTGACAGGGGGCCCGGAAACACCATATATTTT. Its protein product is CASSRDRGPGNTIYF.

This clone has more than one count but fewer than ten. The gene calls are TRBV19 and TRBJ1-2; weak D call: TRBD1 (5 bases). V was shortened by 9 bases and J by 6 bases, with 17 bases between the two germline ends. Germline-derived CDR1 and CDR2 are LNHDA and SQIVND (reference sequence). The CDR3 has 13 amino acids. The DNA of the CDR3 is TGTGCCAGGCGGGGGAGCGCTATTCATGGCTACACCTTC. It encodes CARRGSAIHGYTF.

A single count supports this clone. The chain is built from TRBV29-1 and TRBJ2-1; TRBD2 agrees at 7 bases. Trimming cost V 0 bases and J 8 bases; bases outside gene matches: 10. Germline V gene data show CDR1 as SQVTM and CDR2 as ANQGSEA. This CDR3 spans 15 amino acids. CDR3 sequence (DNA): TGCAGCGTTGAAGATCTTCAGGGCGGGAGTGATGAGCAGTTCTTC. It specifies CSVEDLQGGSDEQFF.

CDR3 nucleotides: TGTGCCAGCAGCGGCACAGGGGAGCTGCGCACTGAAGCTTTCTTT. This translates into CASSGTGELRTEAFF. The V gene is TRBV7-2, the J gene TRBJ1-1; 7 nucleotides align to TRBD1. This CDR3 is built from 15 residues. V lost 5 bases to trimming and J lost 4 bases; unmatched junction nucleotides: 10. CDR1 is SGHTA and CDR2 is FQGNSA in the germline V gene.

The rearrangement joins TRBV5-8 to TRBJ2-3; no reliable D call. Germline CDR1 is SGHTS and CDR2 is YDEGEE. Between the trimmed V and J ends, which lost 0 bases and 1 base, there was a span of 12 bases. The CDR3 runs to 16 residues. CDR3: CASSLGHPAGTDTQYF. As DNA, the CDR3 is TGTGCCAGCAGCTTGGGGCACCCGGCGGGCACAGATACGCAGTATTTT.

The chain couples TRBV28 to TRBJ2-7, with TRBD2 matching over 8 bases. Unmatched junction bases numbered 10, after V lost 10 bases and J lost 2 bases. The length of the CDR3 is 14 residues. In germline, CDR1 is MDHEN, CDR2 SYDVKM. CDR3 region: CATSSGGGTYEQYF. CDR3 coding DNA: TGTGCCACCTCAAGCGGGGGTGGCACCTACGAGCAGTACTTC.

The rearrangement uses TRBV28 and TRBJ2-1; a weak D match, TRBD1 (6 bases). This CDR3 spans 14 amino acids. With 6 bases removed from V and 5 bases from J, the gap between germline ends came to 14 bases. Germline loops: CDR1 MDHEN, CDR2 SYDVKM. The CDR3 reads CASSSAGTNNEQFF. The CDR3 DNA sequence: TGTGCCAGCAGCTCCGCCGGGACAAACAATGAGCAGTTCTTC.

The V call is TRBV4-2, the J call TRBJ1-1; 7 bases align to TRBD1. V dropped 4 bases and J dropped 5; count of bases not matched to a gene: 16. This CDR3 comprises 17 residues. Germline V CDR1 and CDR2: LGHNA, YNFKEQ. CDR3 residues: CASSRIDRARLPTEAFF. The DNA of the CDR3 is TGTGCCAGCAGCCGGATAGACAGGGCCCGATTACCGACTGAAGCTTTCTTT.

In its sample, this clone was seen once. This chain joins TRBV27 and TRBJ2-7; tentative D call: TRBD1 (5 bases). The V and J ends lost 5 bases and 2 bases respectively, with 13 bases between them. The CDR3 has 14 amino acids. The germline V gene has CDR1 MNHEY and CDR2 SMNVEV (reference sequence). In DNA form, the CDR3 reads TGTGCCAGCAGTATCCGACAGTCTCCCTACGAGCAGTACTTC. Translation gives CASSIRQSPYEQYF.

This rearrangement joins TRBV4-3 to TRBJ1-3; the D is unclear. Germline V lookup: CDR1 LGHNA, CDR2 YSLEER. The V end lost 1 base, the J end lost 0 bases, and 13 bases lay between the germline ends. The CDR3 is 17 residues long. This CDR3 reads CASSQGAWASSGNTIYF. The CDR3 DNA follows: TGCGCCAGCAGCCAAGGGGCATGGGCGAGCTCTGGAAACACCATATATTTT.

The V gene is TRBV5-1, the J gene TRBJ2-1; TRBD2 matches at 11 bases. The CDR3 covers 19 residues. Germline assignment: CDR1 SGHRS and CDR2 YFSETQ. Trimming removed 1 base from V and 0 bases from J; junction bases left unmatched: 9. CDR3 sequence (DNA): TGCGCCAGCAGCTTGCCTCCGGGGACTAGCGGTAGCTCCTACAATGAGCAGTTCTTC. This translates into CASSLPPGTSGSSYNEQFF.

J is TRBJ2-1 and V is TRBV5-6; maybe TRBD2 (6 bases). V dropped 0 bases and J dropped 0 bases, with 13 bases sitting between them. Germline loops: CDR1 SGHDT, CDR2 YYEEEE. This CDR3 spans 17 amino acids. This chain's CDR3 is CASSLGGGDRSYNEQFF. In DNA form, the CDR3 reads TGTGCCAGCAGCTTGGGTGGCGGGGACCGCTCCTACAATGAGCAGTTCTTC.

The rearrangement joins TRBV4-2 to TRBJ1-1; TRBD1 matches at 9 bases. CDR3 length equals 14 residues. CDR1 is LGHNA and CDR2 is YNFKEQ in the germline V gene. V shed 4 bases and J 6 bases; nucleotides not matched to a gene: 6. The CDR3 is CASSLRDREPEAFF. The CDR3 DNA reads as TGTGCCAGCAGCCTCCGGGACAGGGAGCCTGAAGCTTTCTTT.

The rearrangement links TRBV5-4 to TRBJ1-1, with 8 bases lining up with TRBD1. The CDR3 extends over 14 amino acids. The J segment lost 2 bases and the V segment lost 3 bases, leaving 3 bases of the junction unmatched. Germline CDR1 SGHNT, CDR2 YYREEE (reference sequence). CDR3 DNA sequence: TGTGCCAGCAGCTCCGGGACAGGAAACACTGAAGCTTTCTTT. Its protein is CASSSGTGNTEAFF.

This chain connects TRBV28 to TRBJ2-7; D may correspond to TRBD1 or TRBD2 (5 bases each). This CDR3 spans 17 amino acids. From germline, CDR1 is MDHEN and CDR2 SYDVKM. V was cut by 5 bases and J by 3 bases, with 23 bases left in between. In DNA, the CDR3 is TGTGCCAGCAGTGCCAAGCCCGGGGCGCCTTTATTCTACGAGCAGTACTTC. Encoded protein: CASSAKPGAPLFYEQYF.

The rearrangement uses TRBV19 and TRBJ1-2; D is perhaps TRBD1 (6 bases). The CDR3 extends over 15 amino acids. Trimming shortened V by 0 bases and J by 5 bases, and 13 bases separated the two germline ends. Germline lookup yields CDR1 LNHDA and CDR2 SQIVND (reference sequence). CDR3 sequence reads: CASSIENRDRYGYTF. For the CDR3, the DNA is TGTGCCAGTAGTATAGAAAACAGGGATAGGTATGGCTACACCTTC.

The chain recombines TRBV27 with TRBJ2-3; D is possibly TRBD2 (5 bases). Per germline, CDR1 MNHEY and CDR2 SMNVEV (reference sequence). The CDR3 has 15 residues. V was cut by 5 bases and J by 5 bases, with 17 bases left in between. CDR3 nucleotide sequence: TGTGCCAGCAGTCCGGGTCCGCACGGGGTAGATACGCAGTATTTT. This translates into CASSPGPHGVDTQYF.

Notes on this clone: This sample includes further DNA sequences coding for the same CDR3. CDR3 amino acids: CASSSDRNTEAFF. The CDR3 DNA is TGTGCCAGCAGTTCTGACAGGAACACTGAAGCTTTCTTT. This chain connects TRBV2 to TRBJ1-1, with TRBD1 as a possible D gene (5 bases). CDR3 length: 13 amino acids. The V gene's germline CDR1 is SNHLY and CDR2 FYNNEI. Trimming cost V 5 bases and J 1 base, with 8 bases left between them.

The chain has TRBV6-6 and TRBJ2-5; 12 nucleotides line up with TRBD1. This CDR3 has 15 residues. V lost 6 bases to trimming and J lost 5 bases; unmatched junction nucleotides: 7. Germline V gene data show CDR1 as MNHNY and CDR2 as SVGAGI (reference sequence). The CDR3, as DNA: TGTGCCAGCAGATCCGGGACAGGGGGCGTGGAGACCCAGTACTTC. This gives the protein CASRSGTGGVETQYF.